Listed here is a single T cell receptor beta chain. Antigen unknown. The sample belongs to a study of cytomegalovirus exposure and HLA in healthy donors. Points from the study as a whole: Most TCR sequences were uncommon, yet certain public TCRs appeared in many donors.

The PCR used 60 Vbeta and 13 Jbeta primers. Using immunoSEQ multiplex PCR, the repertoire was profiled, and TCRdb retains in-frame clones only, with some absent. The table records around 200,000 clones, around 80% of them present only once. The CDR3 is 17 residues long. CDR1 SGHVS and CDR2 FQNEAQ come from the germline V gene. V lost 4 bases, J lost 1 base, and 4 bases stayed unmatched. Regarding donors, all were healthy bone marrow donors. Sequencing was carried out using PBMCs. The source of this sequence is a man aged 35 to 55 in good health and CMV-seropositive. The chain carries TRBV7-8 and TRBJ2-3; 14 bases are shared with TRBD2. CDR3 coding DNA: TGTGCCAGCAGCTCGCCGACTAGCGGGGGGGGCACAGATACGCAGTATTTT. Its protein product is CASSSPTSGGGTDTQYF.